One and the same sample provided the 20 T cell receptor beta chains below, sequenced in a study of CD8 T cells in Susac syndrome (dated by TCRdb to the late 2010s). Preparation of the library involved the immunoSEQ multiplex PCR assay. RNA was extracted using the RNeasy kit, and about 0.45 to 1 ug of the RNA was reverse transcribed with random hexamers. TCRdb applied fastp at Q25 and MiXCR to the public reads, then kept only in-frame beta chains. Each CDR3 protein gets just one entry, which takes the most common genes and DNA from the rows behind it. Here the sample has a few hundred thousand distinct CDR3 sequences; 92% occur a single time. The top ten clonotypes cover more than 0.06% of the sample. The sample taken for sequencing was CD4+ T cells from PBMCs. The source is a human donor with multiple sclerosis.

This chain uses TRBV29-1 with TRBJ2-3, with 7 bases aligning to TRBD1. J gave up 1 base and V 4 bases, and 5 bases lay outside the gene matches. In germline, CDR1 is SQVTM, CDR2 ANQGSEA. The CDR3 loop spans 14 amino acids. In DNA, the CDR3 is TGCAGCGTTGTTGGTGACAGGGGCACAGATACGCAGTATTTT. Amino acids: CSVVGDRGTDTQYF.

The CDR3 loop reads CSVELNEQFF. CDR3 DNA: TGCAGCGTTGAATTGAATGAGCAGTTCTTC. The rearrangement uses TRBV29-1 and TRBJ2-1; no reliable D call. V lost 2 bases and J 7 bases, leaving 3 bases between the germline ends. The CDR3 runs to 10 residues. In germline, CDR1 is SQVTM, CDR2 ANQGSEA.

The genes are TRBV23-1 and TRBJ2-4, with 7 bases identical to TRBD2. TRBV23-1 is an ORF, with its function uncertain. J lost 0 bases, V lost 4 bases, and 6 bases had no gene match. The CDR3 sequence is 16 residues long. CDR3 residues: CASSLPGLLAKNIQYF. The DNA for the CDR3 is TGCGCCAGCAGTCTTCCGGGACTATTAGCCAAAAACATTCAGTACTTC.

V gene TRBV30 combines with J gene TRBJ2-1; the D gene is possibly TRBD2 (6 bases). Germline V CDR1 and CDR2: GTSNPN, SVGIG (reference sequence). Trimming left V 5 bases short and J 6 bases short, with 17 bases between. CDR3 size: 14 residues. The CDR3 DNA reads TGTGCCTGGGGAACGGGACTGCTGATCAATGAGCAGTTCTTC. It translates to CAWGTGLLINEQFF.

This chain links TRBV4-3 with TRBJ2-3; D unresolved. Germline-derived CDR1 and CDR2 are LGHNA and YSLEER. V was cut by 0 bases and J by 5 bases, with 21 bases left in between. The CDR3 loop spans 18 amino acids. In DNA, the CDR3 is TGCGCCAGCAGCCAAGATTACGGCCGAGCCGACTGGGTAGATACGCAGTATTTT. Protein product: CASSQDYGRADWVDTQYF.

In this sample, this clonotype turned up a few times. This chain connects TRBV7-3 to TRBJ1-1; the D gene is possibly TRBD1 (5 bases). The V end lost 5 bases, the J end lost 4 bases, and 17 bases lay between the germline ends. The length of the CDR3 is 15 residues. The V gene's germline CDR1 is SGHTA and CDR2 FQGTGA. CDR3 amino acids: CASSPDGAWATEAFF. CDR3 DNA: TGTGCCAGCAGCCCCGATGGGGCCTGGGCCACTGAAGCTTTCTTT.

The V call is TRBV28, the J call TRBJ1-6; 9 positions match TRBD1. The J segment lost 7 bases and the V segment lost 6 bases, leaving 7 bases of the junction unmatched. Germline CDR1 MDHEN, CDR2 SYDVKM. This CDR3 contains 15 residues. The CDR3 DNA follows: TGTGCCAGCAGGACCACAGGGGGCATAAATTCACCCCTCCACTTT. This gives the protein CASRTTGGINSPLHF.

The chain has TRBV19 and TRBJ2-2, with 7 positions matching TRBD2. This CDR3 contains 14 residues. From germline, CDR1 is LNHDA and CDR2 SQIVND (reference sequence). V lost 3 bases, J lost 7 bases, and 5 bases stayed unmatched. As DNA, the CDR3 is TGTGCCAGTAGTATGCGGGGGTTCGGCGGGGAGCTGTTTTTT. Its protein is CASSMRGFGGELFF.

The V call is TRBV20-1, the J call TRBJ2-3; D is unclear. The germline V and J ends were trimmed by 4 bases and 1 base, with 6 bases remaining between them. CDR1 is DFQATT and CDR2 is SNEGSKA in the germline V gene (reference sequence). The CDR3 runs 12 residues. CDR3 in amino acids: CSATGRTDTQYF. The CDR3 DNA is TGCAGTGCTACCGGACGCACAGATACGCAGTATTTT.

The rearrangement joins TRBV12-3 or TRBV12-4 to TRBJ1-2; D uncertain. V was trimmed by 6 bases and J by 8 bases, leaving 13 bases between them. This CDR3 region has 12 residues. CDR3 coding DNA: TGTGCCAGCAGATCAGGTTATCGCGGCTACACCTTC. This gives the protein CASRSGYRGYTF.

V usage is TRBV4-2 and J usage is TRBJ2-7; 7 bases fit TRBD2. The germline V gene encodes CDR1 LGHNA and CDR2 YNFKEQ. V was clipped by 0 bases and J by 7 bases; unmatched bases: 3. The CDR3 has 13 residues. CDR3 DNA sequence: TGTGCCAGCAGCCAAGAAACCGGGAGGGAGCAGTACTTC. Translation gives CASSQETGREQYF.

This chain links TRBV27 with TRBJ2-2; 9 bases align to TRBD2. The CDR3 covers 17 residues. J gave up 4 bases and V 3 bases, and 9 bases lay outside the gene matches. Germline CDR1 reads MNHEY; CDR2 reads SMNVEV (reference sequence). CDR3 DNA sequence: TGTGCCAGCAGTTTGGAGGGGACTAGCTTTTCCACCGGGGAGCTGTTTTTT. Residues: CASSLEGTSFSTGELFF.

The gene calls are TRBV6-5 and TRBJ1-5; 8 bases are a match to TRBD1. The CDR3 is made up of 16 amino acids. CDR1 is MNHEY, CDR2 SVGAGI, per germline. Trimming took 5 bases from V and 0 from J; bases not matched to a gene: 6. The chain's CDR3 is CASSHRQGISNQPQHF. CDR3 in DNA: TGTGCCAGCAGTCACCGACAGGGGATTAGCAATCAGCCCCAGCATTTT.

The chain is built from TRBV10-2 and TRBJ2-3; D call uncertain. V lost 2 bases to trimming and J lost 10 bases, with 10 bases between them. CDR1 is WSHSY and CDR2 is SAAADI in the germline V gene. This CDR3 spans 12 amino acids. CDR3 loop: CASSEDRMSQYF. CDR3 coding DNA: TGCGCCAGCAGTGAGGATCGGATGTCGCAGTATTTT.

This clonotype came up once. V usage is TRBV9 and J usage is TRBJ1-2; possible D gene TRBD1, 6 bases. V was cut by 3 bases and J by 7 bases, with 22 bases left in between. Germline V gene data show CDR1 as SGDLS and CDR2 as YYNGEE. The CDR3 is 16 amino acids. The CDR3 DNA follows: TGTGCCAGCAGCGGACAGGAGGGTGGTGTATTAATTGGCTACACCTTC. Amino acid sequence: CASSGQEGGVLIGYTF.

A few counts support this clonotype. CDR3 protein: CASSYPDRAGANVLTF. CDR3 sequence (DNA): TGTGCCAGCAGTTACCCCGACAGGGCTGGGGCCAACGTCCTGACTTTC. V usage is TRBV6-2 or TRBV6-3 and J usage is TRBJ2-6; TRBD1 aligns across 7 bases. The germline CDR1 and CDR2 sequences are MNHEY and SVGEGT. The CDR3 spans 16 residues. Germline trimming cut 2 bases from V and 2 bases from J; bases unmatched to any gene: 3.

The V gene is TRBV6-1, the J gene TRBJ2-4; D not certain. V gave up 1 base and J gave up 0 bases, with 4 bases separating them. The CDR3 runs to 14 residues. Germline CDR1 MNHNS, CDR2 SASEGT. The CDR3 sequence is CASSEGPAKNIQYF. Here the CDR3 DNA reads TGTGCCAGCAGTGAAGGACCAGCCAAAAACATTCAGTACTTC.

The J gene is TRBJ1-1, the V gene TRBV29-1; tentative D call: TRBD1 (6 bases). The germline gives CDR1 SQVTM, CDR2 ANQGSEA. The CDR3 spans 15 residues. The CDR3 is CTYRPDSLMNTEAFF. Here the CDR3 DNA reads TGCACCTACCGACCGGACAGCCTCATGAACACTGAAGCTTTCTTT.

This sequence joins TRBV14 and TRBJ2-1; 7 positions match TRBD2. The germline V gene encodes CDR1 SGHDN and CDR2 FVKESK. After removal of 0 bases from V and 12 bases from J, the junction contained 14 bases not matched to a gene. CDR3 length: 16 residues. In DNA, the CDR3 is TGTGCCAGCAGCCAAGATCATTTGGGACTACCTTTTCGGCAGTTCTTC. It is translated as CASSQDHLGLPFRQFF.

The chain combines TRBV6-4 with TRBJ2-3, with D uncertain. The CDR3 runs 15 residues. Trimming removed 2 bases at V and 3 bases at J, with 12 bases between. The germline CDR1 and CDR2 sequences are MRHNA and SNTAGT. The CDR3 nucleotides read TGTGCCAGCAGTGACGTGGCGGATCTAACAGATACGCAGTATTTT. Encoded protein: CASSDVADLTDTQYF.